These 21 T cell receptor beta chains came from one sample sequenced in a study of T cell responses to AZD1222 COVID-19 vaccine (dated by TCRdb to the early 2020s). Preparation of the library involved the immunoSEQ multiplex PCR assay. In its TCRdb copy, this immuneACCESS table keeps in-frame sequences only and misses some clones. Where compared with another copy, unresolved V genes explain less than half of these, and the others have no known cause. This sample has approximately 120,000 clones in its table, and 88% of those were observed once. Clones ranked in the top ten supply about 6% of the sample. In light of the paper, this sample's time point label describes: about 28 days (+/-7) after the second vaccine dose. The source was peripheral blood, collected 28 days after the second AZD1222 dose. All receptors derive from an adult who received the AZD1222 COVID-19 vaccine.

J is TRBJ1-2 and V is TRBV7-2, with 9 bases matching TRBD1. CDR1 SGHTA and CDR2 FQGNSA come from the germline V gene. The CDR3 contains 16 residues. Trimming cost V 5 bases and J 4 bases; bases outside gene matches: 11. The CDR3 coding sequence is TGTGCCAGCAGCCTCCCCCGGGACAGGGCTTCCTATGGCTACACCTTC. It codes for CASSLPRDRASYGYTF. Full variable domain (outside the CDR3, taken from reference TRBV7-2 and TRBJ1-2): GAGVSQSPSNKVTEKGKDVELRCDPISGHTALYWYRQSLGQGLEFLIYFQGNSAPDKSGLPSDRFSAERTGGSVSTLTIQRTQQEDSAVYLCASSLPRDRASYGYTFGSGTRLTVV.

The chain carries TRBV30 and TRBJ1-2, with D perhaps TRBD1 (6 bases). The CDR3 is made up of 14 amino acids. Trimming removed 0 bases from V and 5 bases from J, with 13 bases in between. The germline CDR1 and CDR2 sequences are GTSNPN and SVGIG (reference sequence). CDR3 residues: CAWSVPGGLYGYTF. The CDR3 bases are TGTGCCTGGAGTGTACCGGGGGGCCTTTATGGCTACACCTTC.

This clone was recorded only once. This chain uses TRBV5-1 with TRBJ2-1; 8 nucleotides match TRBD2. There are 15 residues in the CDR3. The junction had 6 bases not matched to a gene; V was cut back by 5 bases and J by 2 bases. Germline-derived CDR1 and CDR2 are SGHRS and YFSETQ. CDR3 region: CASRSTGGAYNEQFF. The DNA of the CDR3 is TGCGCCAGCAGATCTACGGGAGGGGCCTACAATGAGCAGTTCTTC.

The V call is TRBV27, the J call TRBJ1-2, with D perhaps matching TRBD1 (5 bases). V shed 5 bases and J shed 7 bases, with 20 bases lying between them. Germline V gives CDR1 MNHEY, CDR2 SMNVEV (reference sequence). The CDR3 has 15 residues. CDR3 in DNA: TGTGCCAGCAGTCCGGGCGGGACGTCGGGGCTTGGCTACACCTTC. It translates to CASSPGGTSGLGYTF.

The CDR3 nucleotides are TGTGCCAGCAGCGAGGGAAAGAGGGACCTCGGTGAAAAACTGTTTTTT. Protein: CASSEGKRDLGEKLFF. The chain uses TRBV9 and TRBJ1-4; possible D gene TRBD1, 5 bases. CDR1 and CDR2 from the germline V gene are SGDLS and YYNGEE. This CDR3 is built from 16 residues. V lost 3 bases and J lost 7, with 19 bases in between.

This sequence joins TRBV6-5 and TRBJ1-3; D is unresolved. CDR3 length: 14 residues. The germline V and J ends were trimmed by 0 bases and 2 bases, with 5 bases remaining between them. CDR1 is MNHEY, CDR2 SVGAGI, per germline. CDR3 nucleotides: TGTGCCAGCAGTTACTCGGCAGCTGGAAACACCATATATTTT. It translates to CASSYSAAGNTIYF.

This clone was observed a single time. CDR3 nucleotides: TGTGCCAGCAGTGAATATGGGCACAACACCGGGGAGCTGTTTTTT. Translation: CASSEYGHNTGELFF. The V gene is TRBV25-1, the J gene TRBJ2-2, with no clear D. The CDR3 sequence is 15 residues long. Germline CDR1 and CDR2: MGHDK and SYGVNS. The V end was cut by 0 bases, the J end by 2 bases, with 7 bases between. The variable domain in full, completed from reference TRBV25-1 and TRBJ2-2, reads EADIYQTPRYLVIGTGKKITLECSQTMGHDKMYWYQQDPGMELHLIHYSYGVNSTEKGDLSSESTVSRIRTEHFPLTLESARPSHTSQYLCASSEYGHNTGELFFGEGSRLTVL.

V usage is TRBV4-1 and J usage is TRBJ1-5; D perhaps matches TRBD1 (5 bases). Germline V lookup: CDR1 MGHRA, CDR2 YSYEKL. V lost 1 base, J lost 1 base, and 11 bases lay in between. The CDR3 covers 16 residues. This CDR3 is CASSQVGGVSNQPQHF. As DNA, the CDR3 is TGCGCCAGCAGCCAAGTTGGAGGGGTGAGCAATCAGCCCCAGCATTTT.

The rearrangement joins TRBV7-9 to TRBJ2-1; D perhaps matches TRBD2 (7 bases). Germline CDR1 and CDR2: SEHNR and FQNEAQ (reference sequence). Trimming stripped 5 bases from V and 12 bases from J, with 20 bases between. The CDR3 has 14 residues. In nucleotides, the CDR3 is TGTGCCAGCAGCCCCGGCGGGGGCGGGAGAGGGCAGTTCTTC. Amino acids: CASSPGGGGRGQFF.

The chain employs TRBV7-6 and TRBJ1-1; TRBD1 agrees at 10 bases. The germline V gene has CDR1 SGHVS and CDR2 FNYEAQ. The trim removed 1 base at V and 4 bases at J, leaving 6 bases unmatched. The CDR3 loop spans 16 amino acids. CDR3 residues: CASSLGFGDRGTEAFF. Here the CDR3 DNA reads TGTGCCAGCAGCTTAGGGTTTGGGGACAGGGGCACTGAAGCTTTCTTT. Supplemented by reference TRBV7-6 and TRBJ1-1, the full variable domain reads GAGVSQSPRYKVTKRGQDVALRCDPISGHVSLYWYRQALGQGPEFLTYFNYEAQQDKSGLPNDRFSAERPEGSISTLTIQRTEQRDSAMYRCASSLGFGDRGTEAFFGQGTRLTVV.

The chain couples TRBV20-1 to TRBJ1-1; 7 nucleotides align to TRBD1. Germline loops: CDR1 DFQATT, CDR2 SNEGSKA (reference sequence). CDR3 length equals 13 residues. V dropped 3 bases and J dropped 3; count of bases not matched to a gene: 4. The CDR3 DNA is TGCAGTGCTAGTTTAACAGGGGACACTGAAGCTTTCTTT. This codes for CSASLTGDTEAFF.

The CDR3 DNA reads TGTGCCAGCTCACCAGGGGCAGGGGCTGAAGCTTTCTTT. Residues: CASSPGAGAEAFF. The chain couples TRBV18 to TRBJ1-1; D is perhaps TRBD1 (6 bases). V lost 2 bases to trimming and J lost 6 bases, with 10 bases between them. Germline V lookup: CDR1 KGHSH, CDR2 LQKENI. The CDR3 length is 13 residues.

This chain connects TRBV28 to TRBJ1-1, with D possibly being TRBD1 (5 bases). Germline V CDR1 and CDR2: MDHEN, SYDVKM. V was shortened by 6 bases and J by 6 bases, with 14 bases between the two germline ends. This CDR3 has 13 amino acids. The CDR3 sequence is CASSGGRVAEAFF. The DNA of the CDR3 is TGTGCCAGCAGCGGGGGGAGGGTCGCTGAAGCTTTCTTT.

The chain combines TRBV18 with TRBJ2-1; TRBD2 matches at 12 bases. Looked up from germline, CDR1 is KGHSH and CDR2 is LQKENI. The V and J ends lost 3 bases and 9 bases, in that order; junction bases with no gene match: 9. The CDR3 totals 16 residues. The CDR3 protein is CASSPYRLAGDGEQFF. Written as DNA, the CDR3 is TGTGCCAGCTCACCTTACCGACTAGCGGGAGATGGTGAGCAGTTCTTC.

Points on this clone: The same CDR3 is also encoded by other DNA sequences in this sample. The V call is TRBV15, the J call TRBJ1-2, with TRBD1 as a possible D gene (6 bases). Trimming removed 3 bases from V and 5 bases from J, with 19 bases in between. This CDR3 has 16 residues. CDR1 is LNHNV, CDR2 YYDKDF, per germline (reference sequence). The DNA of the CDR3 is TGTGCCACCAGCAGTCCTGGGGTGGGGGGCGGATATGGCTACACCTTC. As protein: CATSSPGVGGGYGYTF.

This clone was found once. The chain has TRBV28 and TRBJ1-3; D remains ambiguous. The CDR3 sequence is 14 residues long. The germline CDR1 and CDR2 sequences are MDHEN and SYDVKM. Trimming left V 9 bases short and J 0 bases short, with 12 bases between. For the CDR3, the DNA is TGTGCCAGTTTCACAAGCCGCTCTGGAAACACCATATATTTT. It yields the protein CASFTSRSGNTIYF.

The CDR3 bases are TGTGCCAGCAGTGGTACAGGGGGGGGTGAAAAACTGTTTTTT. The encoded protein is CASSGTGGGEKLFF. The V call is TRBV2, the J call TRBJ1-4, with 8 bases identical to TRBD1. This CDR3 has 14 amino acids. V lost 4 bases and J lost 7; bases outside the gene matches: 5. Per the germline V gene, CDR1 is SNHLY and CDR2 is FYNNEI.

V gene TRBV6-1 combines with J gene TRBJ1-2; D possibly corresponds to TRBD1 (6 bases). Trimming took 2 bases from V and 4 from J, leaving 8 bases between them. CDR3 size: 13 residues. Germline V gene data show CDR1 as MNHNS and CDR2 as SASEGT. CDR3: CASSEQGIYGYTF. As DNA, the CDR3 is TGTGCCAGCAGTGAACAGGGGATCTATGGCTACACCTTC.

V and J are TRBV3-1 (or the pseudogene TRBV3-2) and TRBJ2-7, with a possible D match to TRBD1 (6 bases). The CDR3 consists of 14 residues. V was cut by 0 bases and J by 6 bases, with 12 bases left in between. In germline, CDR1 is LGHDT, CDR2 YNNKEL (reference sequence). CDR3 in amino acids: CASSQEPGVGEQYF. The CDR3 nucleotides read TGTGCCAGCAGCCAAGAACCAGGGGTCGGCGAGCAGTACTTC.

The chain has TRBV5-1 and TRBJ2-1, with TRBD2 matching 8 bases. V lost 0 bases to trimming and J lost 7 bases; unmatched junction nucleotides: 9. Germline V lookup: CDR1 SGHRS, CDR2 YFSETQ. This CDR3 is built from 16 residues. CDR3: CASSLGSGSLQNEQFF. CDR3 DNA: TGCGCCAGCAGCTTGGGGAGCGGGAGTCTCCAGAATGAGCAGTTCTTC.

This rearrangement joins TRBV18 to TRBJ2-1, with 11 bases aligning to TRBD1. Germline CDR1 is KGHSH and CDR2 is LQKENI. The ends lost 1 base at V and 7 bases at J; junction bases unmatched: 0. The CDR3 sequence is 14 residues long. The CDR3 sequence: CASSPRDRGNEQFF. DNA of the CDR3: TGTGCCAGCTCACCACGGGACAGGGGGAATGAGCAGTTCTTC.